This TCR beta chain was profiled in a study of blood T cell repertoires in COVID-19. As handled by the study authors: The authors estimated nucleated cell counts from reference gene primer amplification. Sequencing was performed with immunoSEQ multiplex PCR; in TCRdb, only in-frame clones are kept and a portion is missing. V and J calls and clone size are copied from that table; D and trimming were computed from the DNA. The sample has about 35,000 clones; about 89% are singletons. Unmatched junction bases numbered 7, after V lost 2 bases and J lost 6 bases. The germline V gene encodes CDR1 SGHNT and CDR2 YYREEE (reference sequence). The CDR3 runs 14 residues.

The TCR comes from a human donor in a cohort sampled during active COVID-19. This chain uses TRBV5-4 with TRBJ2-7; 8 bases map to TRBD1. Sequenced input: peripheral blood. The CDR3 spells CASSFTQGTGEQYF. The DNA for the CDR3 is TGTGCCAGCAGCTTTACTCAGGGGACAGGCGAGCAGTACTTC. Complete variable domain (other parts from reference TRBV5-4 and TRBJ2-7): ETGVTQSPTHLIKTRGQQVTLRCSSQSGHNTVSWYQQALGQGPQFIFQYYREEENGRGNFPPRFSGLQFPNYSSELNVNALELDDSALYLCASSFTQGTGEQYFGPGTRLTVT.